This T cell receptor beta chain was sequenced in a study of blood T cells in healthy people across ages. The sample holds a few counts of this clonotype. The antigen remains undetermined. Germline CDR1 MNHNS, CDR2 SASEGT. The CDR3 runs 14 residues. V shed 10 bases, J shed 5 bases, and the junction held 12 bases outside the gene matches. Study results and limitations: Percentage of naive T cells showed a strong correlation with TCR beta diversity.

Combining a sample-barcoded 5' primer with a J-beta primer mix, a second PCR ran for 7 to 11 cycles. TCRdb recomputed calls from the 5' RACE reads with MiXCR, one row per CDR3 protein. This repertoire shows 2 million or so distinct CDR3 sequences, less than 50% found once; its top ten account for around 2.1%. Sequencing was performed on blood. The chain carries TRBV6-1 and TRBJ2-7, with 9 bases fitting TRBD1. This receptor was identified in a woman aged 35 to 49 in good health. In nucleotides, the CDR3 is TGTGCCACCACCTGGGGAAACAGGGGGCACGAGCAGTACTTC. Protein sequence: CATTWGNRGHEQYF.